What follows are 13 T cell receptor beta chains derived from one specimen sequenced in a study of shared clonotypes between healthy human individuals. The assay was immunoSEQ multiplex PCR, and TCRdb's table has in-frame clones only and misses some. The sample lists 550,000 to 750,000 clones, 90% to 95% occurring once. Naive CD8 cells lacked CD45RO and underwent positive selection for CCR7, leaving out terminally differentiated effector memory CD45RA+ cells. The sequencing input was naive CD8+ T cells sorted from blood. Receptors were obtained from a man in his thirties or forties in good health.

The rearrangement joins TRBV2 to TRBJ1-1; D is unclear. CDR1 is SNHLY, CDR2 FYNNEI, per germline. The CDR3 has 13 amino acids. Trimming left V 8 bases short and J 1 base short, with 11 bases between. The CDR3: CASGYVENTEAFF. The CDR3 nucleotides are TGTGCCAGCGGTTACGTGGAGAACACTGAAGCTTTCTTT.

This chain links TRBV27 with TRBJ2-7; TRBD2 aligns across 7 bases. The CDR3 contains 15 residues. Germline V gives CDR1 MNHEY, CDR2 SMNVEV (reference sequence). The junction had 9 bases not matched to a gene; V was cut back by 5 bases and J by 2 bases. DNA for the CDR3: TGTGCCAGCAGTCCCCGAGCGGGACCCCCCTACGAGCAGTACTTC. This translates into CASSPRAGPPYEQYF.

The chain employs TRBV6-1 and TRBJ2-5; 8 bases line up with TRBD1. J was trimmed by 4 bases and V by 11 bases; bases with no gene match: 12. The CDR3 length is 14 residues. Germline lookup yields CDR1 MNHNS and CDR2 SASEGT. DNA for the CDR3: TGTGCCGTCCCCCCGACAGGGGTATCAGAGACCCAGTACTTC. Translation gives CAVPPTGVSETQYF.

J is TRBJ2-7 and V is TRBV18, with 11 bases identical to TRBD1. The CDR3 loop spans 15 amino acids. The germline V gene has CDR1 KGHSH and CDR2 LQKENI. J was trimmed by 3 bases and V by 1 base; bases with no gene match: 2. The DNA of the CDR3 is TGTGCCAGCTCACCACGGGACAGGGGGGACTACGAGCAGTACTTC. This sequence encodes CASSPRDRGDYEQYF.

The chain carries TRBV7-9 and TRBJ2-3; TRBD2 aligns across 13 bases. Germline lookup yields CDR1 SEHNR and CDR2 FQNEAQ (reference sequence). This CDR3 is 16 amino acids long. V trimming: 7 bases; J trimming: 7 bases; junction bases outside the gene matches: 11. The DNA of the CDR3 is TGTGCCAGCACCCTGGGACTAGCGGGACCTGAACATACGCAGTATTTT. Translating gives CASTLGLAGPEHTQYF.

This sequence joins TRBV13 and TRBJ2-5; the match to TRBD2 covers 16 bases. This CDR3 is built from 17 residues. CDR1 and CDR2 (germline): PRHDT, FYEKMQ (reference sequence). With 5 bases clipped from V and 5 bases from J, the junction kept 8 bases outside the gene matches. The CDR3: CASSHGTSGRAQETQYF. As DNA, the CDR3 is TGTGCCAGCAGCCACGGGACTAGCGGGAGGGCCCAGGAGACCCAGTACTTC. Filled out from reference TRBV13 and TRBJ2-5, the complete variable domain reads AAGVIQSPRHLIKEKRETATLKCYPIPRHDTVYWYQQGPGQDPQFLISFYEKMQSDKGSIPDRFSAQQFSDYHSELNMSSLELGDSALYFCASSHGTSGRAQETQYFGPGTRLLVL.

The rearrangement links TRBV19 to TRBJ2-1, with no clear D. Germline assignment: CDR1 LNHDA and CDR2 SQIVND (reference sequence). V shed 3 bases and J shed 3 bases, with 12 bases lying between them. The CDR3 covers 15 residues. DNA for the CDR3: TGTGCCAGTAGTATGGACGCAGGAGACTACAATGAGCAGTTCTTC. Translating gives CASSMDAGDYNEQFF.

The gene calls are TRBV6-4 and TRBJ2-1; 11 nucleotides align to TRBD2. CDR1 and CDR2 (germline): MRHNA, SNTAGT. CDR3 length: 16 amino acids. V lost 0 bases to trimming and J lost 7 bases; unmatched junction nucleotides: 5. CDR3 sequence reads: CASSDSGLAGGNEQFF. The DNA of the CDR3 is TGTGCCAGCAGTGACTCAGGACTAGCGGGCGGGAATGAGCAGTTCTTC.

V and J are TRBV7-3 and TRBJ2-2; 8 bases are shared with TRBD1. The V segment lost 1 base and the J segment 0 bases; nucleotides outside the gene matches: 7. The CDR3 is made up of 18 amino acids. The V gene's germline CDR1 is SGHTA and CDR2 FQGTGA. The CDR3: CASSLNPGGNSNTGELFF. CDR3 bases: TGTGCCAGCAGCTTAAACCCAGGGGGCAACTCGAACACCGGGGAGCTGTTTTTT.

The rearrangement joins TRBV5-1 to TRBJ2-7, with D tentatively TRBD1 (7 bases). The germline CDR1 and CDR2 sequences are SGHRS and YFSETQ. The CDR3 has 13 residues. The germline V and J ends were trimmed by 7 bases and 5 bases, with 16 bases remaining between them. The CDR3 region is CASAPQGGHEQYF. The CDR3 nucleotides are TGCGCCAGCGCCCCGCAGGGGGGACACGAGCAGTACTTC.

This chain uses TRBV2 with TRBJ2-1, with 7 bases that match TRBD2. Germline loops: CDR1 SNHLY, CDR2 FYNNEI. The CDR3 extends over 14 amino acids. Trimming took 7 bases from V and 6 from J; bases not matched to a gene: 9. This CDR3 reads CASIGRAGSNEQFF. In DNA, the CDR3 is TGTGCCAGCATAGGGAGGGCCGGGTCCAATGAGCAGTTCTTC.

This chain joins TRBV11-3 and TRBJ2-2; D ambiguous. The V end was cut by 5 bases, the J end by 4 bases, with 8 bases between. Germline V gene sequence: CDR1 SGHNT, CDR2 YENEEA. CDR3 size: 13 residues. Here the CDR3 reads CASSPRGTGELFF. As DNA, the CDR3 is TGTGCCAGCAGCCCCCGAGGCACCGGGGAGCTGTTTTTT.

V and J are TRBV5-6 and TRBJ2-7, with unresolved D. Germline V gene data show CDR1 as SGHDT and CDR2 as YYEEEE. Trimming took 5 bases from V and 6 from J, leaving 9 bases between them. The CDR3 loop spans 11 amino acids. The CDR3: CASSRGVEQYF. The CDR3 nucleotides read TGTGCCAGCAGTCGTGGAGTCGAGCAGTACTTC. Full variable domain (missing parts from reference TRBV5-6 and TRBJ2-7): DAGVTQSPTHLIKTRGQQVTLRCSPKSGHDTVSWYQQALGQGPQFIFQYYEEEERQRGNFPDRFSGHQFPNYSSELNVNALLLGDSALYLCASSRGVEQYFGPGTRLTVT.